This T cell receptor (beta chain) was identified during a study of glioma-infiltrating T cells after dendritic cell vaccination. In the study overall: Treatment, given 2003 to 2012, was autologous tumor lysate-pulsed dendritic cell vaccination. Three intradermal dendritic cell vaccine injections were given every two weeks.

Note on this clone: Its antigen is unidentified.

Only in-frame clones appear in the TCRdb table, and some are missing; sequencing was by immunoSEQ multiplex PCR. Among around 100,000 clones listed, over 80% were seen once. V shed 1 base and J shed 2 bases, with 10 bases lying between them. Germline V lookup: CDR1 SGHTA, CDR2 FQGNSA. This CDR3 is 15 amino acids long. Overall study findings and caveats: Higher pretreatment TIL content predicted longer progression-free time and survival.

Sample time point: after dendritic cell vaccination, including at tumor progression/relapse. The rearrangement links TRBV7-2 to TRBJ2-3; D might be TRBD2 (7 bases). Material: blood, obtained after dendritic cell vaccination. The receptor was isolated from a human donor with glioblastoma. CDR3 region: CASSLVGGPTDTQYF. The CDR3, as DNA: TGTGCCAGCAGCTTAGTGGGGGGGCCCACAGATACGCAGTATTTT.